This entry describes one TCR beta chain. The CDR3 contains 14 residues. V lost 8 bases, J lost 3 bases, and 11 bases lay in between. Looked up from germline, CDR1 is MDHEN and CDR2 is SYDVKM. TCRdb re-called the RT-PCR reads through MiXCR, storing one row per CDR3 protein. The data show hundreds of thousands of distinct CDR3 sequences, with approximately 15% seen just once and 3% to 4.5% held by the top ten. This clonotype was sampled from a female donor in good health, serving as a healthy control. The rearrangement joins TRBV28 to TRBJ2-6, with D possibly called TRBD1 or TRBD2 (6 bases each). Sequencing was performed on memory CD4+ T cells from blood. For the CDR3, the DNA is TGTGCCAGCGGGGGGCAGGGTGGGGCCAACGTCCTGACTTTC. It yields the protein CASGGQGGANVLTF.